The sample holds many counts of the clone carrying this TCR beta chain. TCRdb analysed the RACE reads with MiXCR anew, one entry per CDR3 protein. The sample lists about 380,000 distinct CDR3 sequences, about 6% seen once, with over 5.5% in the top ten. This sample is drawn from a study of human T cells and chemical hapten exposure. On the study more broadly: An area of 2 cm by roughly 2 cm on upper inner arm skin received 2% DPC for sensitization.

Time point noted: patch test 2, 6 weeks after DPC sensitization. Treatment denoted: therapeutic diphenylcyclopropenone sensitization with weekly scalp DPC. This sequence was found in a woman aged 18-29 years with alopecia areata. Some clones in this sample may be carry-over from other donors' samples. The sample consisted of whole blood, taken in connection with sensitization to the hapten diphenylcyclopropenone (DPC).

The chain's CDR3 is CAIRETGGRKTEAFF. As DNA, the CDR3 is TGTGCCATCAGGGAGACAGGGGGAAGGAAGACTGAAGCTTTCTTT. V is TRBV10-3 and J is TRBJ1-1, with TRBD1 matching over 9 bases. Germline assignment: CDR1 ENHRY and CDR2 SYGVKD. V was clipped by 6 bases and J by 5 bases; unmatched bases: 10. This CDR3 contains 15 residues.